These 27 T cell receptor beta chains originate from one sample sequenced in a study of cytomegalovirus exposure and HLA in healthy donors. Measured with immunoSEQ multiplex PCR; TCRdb has only the in-frame clones, and not every one. Among approximately 110,000 clones listed, around 94% were seen once. Sequencing used PBMCs. The receptors were gathered from a young woman in good health and CMV-seronegative.

The V call is TRBV6-1, the J call TRBJ2-7, with D possibly TRBD2 on 6 matching bases. The CDR3 loop spans 13 amino acids. CDR1 and CDR2 (germline): MNHNS, SASEGT. Deletions cut 4 bases from V and 7 bases from J, with 14 bases between. CDR3 protein: CASSGRGIREQYF. CDR3 in DNA: TGTGCCAGCAGTGGCCGCGGGATCAGGGAGCAGTACTTC.

This rearrangement joins TRBV6-5 to TRBJ2-7; D may be TRBD2 (6 bases). The V gene lost 7 bases and the J gene lost 4 bases, with 14 bases spanning the gap. CDR1 MNHEY and CDR2 SVGAGI come from the germline V gene. CDR3 length equals 13 residues. The CDR3, as DNA: TGTGCCAGCACGGACCCCGGGGGATACGAGCAGTACTTC. This translates into CASTDPGGYEQYF.

The rearrangement uses TRBV10-3 and TRBJ2-1, with TRBD2 matching 10 bases. V lost 6 bases to trimming and J lost 5 bases; unmatched junction nucleotides: 1. CDR3 length: 13 residues. CDR1 is ENHRY and CDR2 is SYGVKD in the germline V gene. CDR3 sequence reads: CAIRGTSDNEQFF. The DNA for the CDR3 is TGTGCCATCAGAGGGACTAGCGACAATGAGCAGTTCTTC.

The chain is built from TRBV5-1 and TRBJ2-7, with TRBD2 as a possible D gene (5 bases). CDR3 length: 14 residues. In germline, CDR1 is SGHRS, CDR2 YFSETQ. The V end lost 4 bases, the J end lost 7 bases, and 18 bases lay between the germline ends. The CDR3 bases are TGCGCCAGCAGCCGAGTCGGCAGCGGAGGAGAGCAGTACTTC. It encodes CASSRVGSGGEQYF.

This clone is a singleton in its sample. The chain joins TRBV11-3 to TRBJ2-7, with 7 nucleotides matching TRBD1. The CDR3 totals 13 residues. Trimming cost V 6 bases and J 4 bases; bases outside gene matches: 6. Looked up from germline, CDR1 is SGHNT and CDR2 is YENEEA. The CDR3 DNA reads as TGTGCCAGCAGTCCGGGACAGAAGTACGAGCAGTACTTC. It translates to CASSPGQKYEQYF.

V and J are TRBV7-2 and TRBJ2-3; D gene uncertain. CDR1 SGHTA and CDR2 FQGNSA come from the germline V gene. The CDR3 is made up of 12 amino acids. V was clipped by 5 bases and J by 5 bases, with 8 bases between them. DNA for the CDR3: TGTGCCAGCAGCCCTAGAGGAGATACGCAGTATTTT. Residues: CASSPRGDTQYF. The full variable domain, in which reference TRBV7-2 and TRBJ2-3 provide the parts outside the CDR3, is GAGVSQSPSNKVTEKGKDVELRCDPISGHTALYWYRQSLGQGLEFLIYFQGNSAPDKSGLPSDRFSAERTGGSVSTLTIQRTQQEDSAVYLCASSPRGDTQYFGPGTRLTVL.

The V and J genes are TRBV5-5 and TRBJ1-1, with D unresolved. Germline V gene sequence: CDR1 SGHKS, CDR2 YYEKEE (reference sequence). V shed 0 bases and J shed 7 bases, with 19 bases lying between them. This CDR3 has 16 amino acids. The CDR3 DNA is TGTGCCAGCAGCTTGGGTGGAGACGGCACCGTTCGTGAAGCTTTCTTT. Protein sequence: CASSLGGDGTVREAFF.

The chain recombines TRBV10-2 with TRBJ2-3, with D tentatively TRBD2 (7 bases). Looked up from germline, CDR1 is WSHSY and CDR2 is SAAADI. This CDR3 comprises 14 residues. V gave up 4 bases and J gave up 3 bases, with 11 bases separating them. DNA for the CDR3: TGCGCCAGCAGTGCGGGGGGCCAGACAGATACGCAGTATTTT. Its protein product is CASSAGGQTDTQYF.

This chain uses TRBV28 with TRBJ2-7; no firm D call. The V end was cut by 2 bases, the J end by 1 base, with 9 bases between. The CDR3 extends over 14 amino acids. CDR1 MDHEN and CDR2 SYDVKM come from the germline V gene. The CDR3 region is CASSLTVTSYEQYF. CDR3 sequence (DNA): TGTGCCAGCAGTTTAACGGTAACTTCCTACGAGCAGTACTTC. Variable domain in full (rest from reference TRBV28 and TRBJ2-7): DVKVTQSSRYLVKRTGEKVFLECVQDMDHENMFWYRQDPGLGLRLIYFSYDVKMKEKGDIPEGYSVSREKKERFSLILESASTNQTSMYLCASSLTVTSYEQYFGPGTRLTVT.

The J gene is TRBJ1-1, the V gene TRBV7-9; the D is unclear. The V end lost 4 bases, the J end lost 5 bases, and 8 bases lay between the germline ends. CDR1 SEHNR and CDR2 FQNEAQ come from the germline V gene (reference sequence). This CDR3 spans 12 amino acids. This CDR3 is CASSSPGTEAFF. The CDR3 nucleotides are TGTGCCAGCAGCTCCCCCGGGACTGAAGCTTTCTTT.

The V and J genes are TRBV20-1 and TRBJ1-1; D gene ambiguous. CDR1 and CDR2 (germline): DFQATT, SNEGSKA (reference sequence). The CDR3 is 11 residues long. CDR3 loop: CMSVVNTEAFF. CDR3 bases: TGCATGTCAGTTGTGAACACTGAAGCTTTCTTT.

The rearrangement uses TRBV6-1 and TRBJ1-1; D possibly corresponds to TRBD1 (5 bases). Between the trimmed V and J ends, which lost 1 base and 3 bases, there was a span of 9 bases. Germline V gene data show CDR1 as MNHNS and CDR2 as SASEGT. The CDR3 is 14 amino acids. CDR3 loop: CASSEDQGDTEAFF. The CDR3 nucleotides are TGTGCCAGCAGTGAAGACCAGGGTGACACTGAAGCTTTCTTT.

This chain uses TRBV7-8 with TRBJ2-7, with D tentatively TRBD1 (5 bases). The ends were cut back, 3 bases at V and 2 bases at J, with 14 bases in the middle. Germline V gene data show CDR1 as SGHVS and CDR2 as FQNEAQ. The CDR3 spans 15 residues. CDR3: CASSFMTEGTYEQYF. CDR3 nucleotide sequence: TGTGCCAGCAGCTTTATGACAGAAGGAACCTACGAGCAGTACTTC.

This rearrangement joins TRBV4-1 to TRBJ2-7; 12 nucleotides match TRBD1. V gave up 3 bases and J gave up 1 base; unmatched junction bases: 10. The CDR3 is 18 amino acids. In germline, CDR1 is MGHRA, CDR2 YSYEKL. This CDR3 reads CASSQGTGGPRVSYEQYF. DNA of the CDR3: TGCGCCAGCAGCCAGGGGACAGGGGGCCCTCGAGTATCCTACGAGCAGTACTTC.

The chain couples TRBV28 to TRBJ2-7, with 8 bases matching TRBD2. There are 12 residues in the CDR3. Germline-derived CDR1 and CDR2 are MDHEN and SYDVKM. The ends lost 8 bases at V and 2 bases at J; junction bases unmatched: 2. The CDR3 is CASGGGTYEQYF. The CDR3 nucleotides are TGTGCCAGCGGCGGGGGGACCTACGAGCAGTACTTC.

The J gene is TRBJ2-1, the V gene TRBV5-1; 7 bases fit TRBD1. CDR1 is SGHRS and CDR2 is YFSETQ in the germline V gene. The CDR3 length is 11 residues. Trimming removed 3 bases from V and 13 bases from J; junction bases left unmatched: 4. In DNA, the CDR3 is TGCGCCAGCAGCTCCCAGGGGGTTCAGTTCTTC. This gives the protein CASSSQGVQFF.

The V call is TRBV5-1, the J call TRBJ2-7; 9 positions agree with TRBD1. This CDR3 region has 14 residues. V trimming: 4 bases; J trimming: 5 bases; junction bases outside the gene matches: 7. Germline V gene lookup returns CDR1 SGHRS and CDR2 YFSETQ. The CDR3 DNA sequence: TGCGCCAGCAGCCTGGGACAGGGCGGCCACGAGCAGTACTTC. It yields the protein CASSLGQGGHEQYF.

J is TRBJ2-2 and V is TRBV6-5, with D tentatively TRBD2 (5 bases). This CDR3 is built from 15 residues. The V end lost 1 base, the J end lost 4 bases, and 10 bases lay between the germline ends. Germline CDR1 MNHEY, CDR2 SVGAGI. CDR3 sequence reads: CASSYYGEITGELFF. In nucleotides, the CDR3 is TGTGCCAGCAGTTACTACGGGGAGATCACCGGGGAGCTGTTTTTT.

This chain links TRBV27 with TRBJ2-1; 8 bases are shared with TRBD2. The trim removed 3 bases at V and 9 bases at J, leaving 13 bases unmatched. CDR3 length: 16 residues. Germline V lookup: CDR1 MNHEY, CDR2 SMNVEV (reference sequence). The CDR3 region is CASSFLSGSIFAEQFF. The CDR3 bases are TGTGCCAGCAGTTTCTTGAGCGGGAGTATTTTTGCTGAGCAGTTCTTC.

The chain employs TRBV6-5 and TRBJ2-7; no clear D. Trimming removed 2 bases at V and 9 bases at J, with 8 bases between. Germline CDR1 and CDR2: MNHEY and SVGAGI. This CDR3 has 11 amino acids. In DNA form, the CDR3 reads TGTGCCAGCAGTTACCCGCCGCGGCAGTACTTC. It is translated as CASSYPPRQYF.

V usage is TRBV6-1 and J usage is TRBJ2-5; D is perhaps TRBD2 (5 bases). Trimming stripped 6 bases from V and 5 bases from J, with 13 bases between. The CDR3 consists of 13 residues. Per the germline V gene, CDR1 is MNHNS and CDR2 is SASEGT. The CDR3 coding sequence is TGTGCCAGCAGCGGGCTTACGGGGGAGACCCAGTACTTC. Amino acid sequence: CASSGLTGETQYF.

Only one count was recorded for this clone. The CDR3 DNA reads as TGCAGTGCTGTCCCTAGGGAGACCCAGTACTTC. This sequence encodes CSAVPRETQYF. This rearrangement joins TRBV20-1 to TRBJ2-5; no definite D call. V lost 5 bases, J lost 5 bases, and 9 bases lay in between. The germline V gene has CDR1 DFQATT and CDR2 SNEGSKA (reference sequence). CDR3 length equals 11 residues.

This clone was recorded a few times. The chain combines TRBV21-1 with TRBJ1-6; TRBD1, the table's D call, was not compared with the DNA. TRBV21-1 is a recognized pseudogene. The CDR3 extends over 17 amino acids. The CDR3 sequence: CASSKRGGLGDNSPLHF. The DNA for the CDR3 is TGTGCCAGCAGCAAAAGAGGGGGCCTAGGTGATAATTCACCCCTCCACTTT.

The chain is built from TRBV5-1 and TRBJ2-7; possible D gene TRBD2, 6 bases. Germline-derived CDR1 and CDR2 are SGHRS and YFSETQ. This CDR3 contains 12 residues. The V and J ends lost 4 bases and 3 bases respectively, with 8 bases between them. CDR3 nucleotides: TGCGCCAGCAGCGGGACTGACTACGAGCAGTACTTC. Protein: CASSGTDYEQYF.

This chain uses TRBV10-3 with TRBJ1-1; maybe TRBD1 (5 bases). The CDR3 covers 13 residues. Trimming left V 8 bases short and J 3 bases short, with 13 bases between. The V gene's germline CDR1 is ENHRY and CDR2 SYGVKD. The CDR3 region is CAISDSYYTEAFF. The DNA of the CDR3 is TGTGCCATCTCAGACAGCTACTACACTGAAGCTTTCTTT.

The gene calls are TRBV4-1 and TRBJ2-1; 9 bases align to TRBD2. The CDR3 runs 16 residues. CDR1 and CDR2 (germline): MGHRA, YSYEKL. With 5 bases clipped from V and 8 bases from J, the junction kept 13 bases outside the gene matches. The CDR3 nucleotides are TGCGCCAGCAGCGCTAGTCTGGGCGGGAGGGAGGATGAGCAGTTCTTC. This gives the protein CASSASLGGREDEQFF.

This clone was counted once. The chain employs TRBV18 and TRBJ1-1; TRBD1 agrees at 7 bases. CDR3 size: 17 residues. CDR1 is KGHSH, CDR2 LQKENI, per germline. The junction had 11 bases not matched to a gene; V was cut back by 3 bases and J by 1 base. CDR3 DNA sequence: TGTGCCAGCTCACCCCCCATTTCCGGGACAGCGAACACTGAAGCTTTCTTT. Translation: CASSPPISGTANTEAFF.